This T cell receptor (beta chain) was documented in a study of T-cell memory formation after mild COVID-19 (dated by TCRdb to the early 2020s). The study in broad terms: Most TCR sequence clusters were specific to one of the two donors. Longitudinal TCRalpha and TCRbeta repertoire sequencing tracked T-cell clones expanding and contracting after mild COVID-19 in two donors. The cohort was made up of two young adult volunteers, one female and one male, who were previously healthy. Study-wide conclusions, independent of this receptor: SARS-CoV-2 specificity of the second-wave clones peaking on day 37 was not confirmed. From day 15 to 85, contracting clones showed balanced CD4/CD8 phenotypes, whereas a second wave of clones that expanded from day 15 to 37 leaned towards CD4+. Only a couple of mild cases were covered by the study, and larger cohorts that include severe cases with pre-infection samples were considered necessary. Some responding clones were found in pre-infection memory, which suggests that pre-existing cross-reactive memory T cells took part in the SARS-CoV-2 response. Contracting CD4+ clones turned up mainly in the CM and EM memory subsets, whereas EMRA was where CD8+ clones were enriched.

V and J lose 7 bases and 4 bases, and a span of 19 bases separates them. From a lookup of the germline V gene, CDR1 and CDR2 are SNHLY and FYNNEI. From cysteine to phenylalanine, the CDR3 is 15 amino acids long. Just CDR3 DNA is preserved here, 45 bases in frame from base 1. PBMCs were isolated by Ficoll-Paque density gradient centrifugation. This clonotype was seen once. The specificity of this receptor is unknown. No base-level quality is on record; no much larger clone is a single base apart. On its own, one read is weak support. For sequencing, an Illumina NovaSeq 6000 was employed. Using 5'RACE with constant-segment primers, TCRalpha and TCRbeta cDNA libraries were constructed, with sample barcodes and unique molecular identifiers added in the process. Trizol reagent was used to extract RNA from every sample. Libraries were amplified in two PCR steps, with a second sample barcode and Illumina TruSeq adapters added in the second step. The libraries were sequenced on an Illumina NovaSeq using 2 x 150 bp paired-end reads. The study's processing was this. With migec v1.2.7, reads were demultiplexed and then collapsed into UMI-guided consensus sequences. Using mixcr v2.1.11, UMI consensuses were aligned to TRA and TRB V and J templates and then assembled into clonotypes. A clonotype was counted as expanded or contracted only when both edgeR and NoisET called the clonotype significant, with the noise models trained on biological replicates. For edgeR calls, the thresholds were a false discovery rate-adjusted p below 0.01 and a log2 fold-change of 1. As an exploratory analysis of dynamics, PCA with hierarchical clustering was applied to max-normalized trajectories of the 1000 most abundant clonotypes. Separately sequenced CD4+ and CD8+ repertoires were used to assign the CD4 or CD8 phenotype of responding clones. Clones were called with MiXCR by TCRdb after fastp trimmed the public reads at Q25, and only in-frame beta chains were retained. Each record represents a unique CDR3 protein, reported with the most common genes and DNA among its rows. The V and J calls and clone size are TCRdb's, not the authors'. The sample data list 300,000 to 350,000 distinct CDR3 sequences, and 15% to 20% of these were observed just once. About 21% of the sample is held by the ten biggest clonotypes.

The chain links TRBV2 with TRBJ2-5, and the D gene may be TRBD1, 6 bases matching. The source is a man in his late teens or twenties who had mild COVID-19 (a few samples of this study predate the infection). The sample titles of this study are shuffled in the database, so cell type and time point are left out; the donor was told from shared clones. Sequenced: PBMCs or a T cell subset sorted from them (not recorded which). The bases are TGTGCCAGCACAGCGACAGGACAGACGAGAGAGACCCAGTACTTC. Its protein reads: CASTATGQTRETQYF.